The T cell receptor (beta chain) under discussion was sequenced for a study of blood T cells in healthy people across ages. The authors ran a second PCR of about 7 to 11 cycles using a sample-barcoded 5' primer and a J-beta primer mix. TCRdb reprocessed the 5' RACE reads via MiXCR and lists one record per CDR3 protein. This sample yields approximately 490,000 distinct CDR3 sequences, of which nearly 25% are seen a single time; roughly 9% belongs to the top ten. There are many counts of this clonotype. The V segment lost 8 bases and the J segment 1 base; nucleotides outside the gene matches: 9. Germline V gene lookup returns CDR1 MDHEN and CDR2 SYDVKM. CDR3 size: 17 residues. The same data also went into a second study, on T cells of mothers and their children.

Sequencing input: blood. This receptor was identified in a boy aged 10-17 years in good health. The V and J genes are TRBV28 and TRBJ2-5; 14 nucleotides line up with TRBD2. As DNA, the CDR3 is TGTGCCAGCGAGGGACTAGCGGGAGCGTTTACCCAAGAGACCCAGTACTTC. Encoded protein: CASEGLAGAFTQETQYF.